Following are 28 T cell receptor beta chains from one sample sequenced in a study of T cells after yellow fever vaccination. TCRdb re-called the 5' RACE reads with MiXCR, one entry per CDR3 protein. This repertoire shows roughly 240,000 distinct CDR3 sequences, around 6.7% found once; its top ten account for more than 0.85%. Sequencing used CD4+ T cells sorted from PBMCs, obtained on the day of the yellow fever booster vaccination. The source is a man between 25 and 39 years old who received the YFV17D yellow fever vaccine.

The table lists this clonotype with many counts. The V and J genes are TRBV12-3 or TRBV12-4 and TRBJ2-1, with D uncertain. The CDR3 totals 14 residues. Trimming pared 2 bases from V and 9 bases from J, leaving 14 bases between. The chain's CDR3 is CASSLRIGGAEQFF. Written as DNA, the CDR3 is TGTGCCAGCAGTTTAAGGATAGGCGGCGCTGAGCAGTTCTTC.

This rearrangement joins TRBV6-2 or TRBV6-3 to TRBJ2-4; the match to TRBD1 covers 11 bases. With 5 bases clipped from V and 7 bases from J, the junction kept 1 base outside the gene matches. Looked up from germline, CDR1 is MNHEY and CDR2 is SVGEGT. The CDR3 totals 13 residues. The CDR3 nucleotides read TGTGCCAGCAGTCGGGACAGGGGGAACATTCAGTACTTC. It encodes CASSRDRGNIQYF.

This clonotype occurred a few times. The rearrangement links TRBV10-3 to TRBJ2-7; D may match TRBD1 or TRBD2 (5 bases each). There are 15 residues in the CDR3. CDR1 and CDR2 from the germline V gene are ENHRY and SYGVKD. Between the trimmed V and J ends, which lost 3 bases and 0 bases, there was a span of 12 bases. In DNA, the CDR3 is TGTGCCATCAGTGATAGGGGCCGGGACTCCTACGAGCAGTACTTC. This sequence encodes CAISDRGRDSYEQYF.

This clonotype was seen repeatedly, ten times or more. The chain couples TRBV5-1 to TRBJ2-5; D is unclear. The CDR3 runs 16 residues. The germline CDR1 and CDR2 sequences are SGHRS and YFSETQ. The V end lost 0 bases, the J end lost 4 bases, and 16 bases lay between the germline ends. The CDR3 DNA reads as TGCGCCAGCAGCTTGGGCGGCAGCAGAAGTAGAGAGACCCAGTACTTC. It specifies CASSLGGSRSRETQYF.

The chain couples TRBV5-4 to TRBJ2-3, with 8 nucleotides matching TRBD2. The CDR3 is 16 amino acids. The V gene's germline CDR1 is SGHNT and CDR2 YYREEE (reference sequence). V gave up 2 bases and J gave up 3 bases; unmatched junction bases: 8. In nucleotides, the CDR3 is TGTGCCAGCAGCTTATCGAGCGGGAGAAGGACAGATACGCAGTATTTT. Encoded protein: CASSLSSGRRTDTQYF.

This clonotype occurred many times. This sequence joins TRBV9 and TRBJ2-7; 7 positions agree with TRBD1. Per germline, CDR1 SGDLS and CDR2 YYNGEE. The CDR3 has 15 amino acids. V was pared by 3 bases and J by 5 bases, with 11 bases of the junction left unmatched. CDR3 sequence: CASSGRTGTSNEQYF. Here the CDR3 DNA reads TGTGCCAGCAGCGGGCGGACAGGAACCTCAAACGAGCAGTACTTC.

This clonotype turned up a few times. The rearrangement links TRBV5-1 to TRBJ2-5; 11 nucleotides align to TRBD2. The V gene's germline CDR1 is SGHRS and CDR2 YFSETQ. J gave up 4 bases and V 5 bases, and 4 bases lay outside the gene matches. CDR3 length: 14 residues. CDR3 region: CASRTSGSGETQYF. CDR3 DNA: TGCGCCAGCAGAACTAGCGGGAGTGGAGAGACCCAGTACTTC.

This chain joins TRBV20-1 and TRBJ1-1; D uncertain. Germline CDR1 is DFQATT and CDR2 is SNEGSKA (reference sequence). V gave up 4 bases and J gave up 0 bases, with 21 bases separating them. This CDR3 has 17 amino acids. This CDR3 is CSATGRHWMYMNTEAFF. The CDR3 nucleotides read TGCAGTGCTACCGGACGACATTGGATGTACATGAACACTGAAGCTTTCTTT.

This clonotype occurred many times. V gene TRBV20-1 combines with J gene TRBJ2-3; maybe TRBD2 (6 bases). The V end was cut by 0 bases, the J end by 5 bases, with 15 bases between. Germline CDR1 and CDR2: DFQATT and SNEGSKA (reference sequence). This CDR3 has 15 residues. The DNA of the CDR3 is TGCAGTGCTAGAGATCTTGGGGAGGTTGGAGATACGCAGTATTTT. It specifies CSARDLGEVGDTQYF.

This clonotype was counted a few times. The genes are TRBV9 and TRBJ2-7; tentatively, D is TRBD1 (6 bases). The CDR3 spans 16 residues. CDR1 SGDLS and CDR2 YYNGEE come from the germline V gene. The germline V and J ends were trimmed by 4 bases and 3 bases, with 20 bases remaining between them. The chain's CDR3 is CASSLFERTAFYEQYF. The CDR3 DNA follows: TGTGCCAGCAGCCTTTTTGAACGGACAGCCTTCTACGAGCAGTACTTC.

There are many counts of this clonotype. The rearrangement links TRBV6-5 to TRBJ2-7; tentatively, D is TRBD2 (6 bases). Germline V lookup: CDR1 MNHEY, CDR2 SVGAGI. The ends were cut back, 8 bases at V and 7 bases at J, with 18 bases in the middle. The CDR3 loop spans 13 amino acids. CDR3 region: CASGLGLQREQYF. In DNA, the CDR3 is TGTGCCAGCGGCTTAGGACTACAGCGTGAGCAGTACTTC.

In this sample, this clonotype turned up many times. This chain connects TRBV4-3 to TRBJ2-3; D gene uncertain. Trimming removed 3 bases at V and 5 bases at J, with 15 bases between. The CDR3 contains 15 residues. CDR1 and CDR2 (germline): LGHNA, YSLEER. CDR3 nucleotide sequence: TGCGCCAGCAGCCAGGCCAGAACACGATTAGATACGCAGTATTTT. As protein: CASSQARTRLDTQYF.

This clonotype was detected many times. The chain carries TRBV12-3 or TRBV12-4 and TRBJ2-4; D is ambiguous. V was cut by 6 bases and J by 1 base, with 13 bases left in between. The CDR3 is 15 residues long. The CDR3 sequence: CASSSQTYAKNIQYF. CDR3 bases: TGTGCCAGCAGCTCACAGACTTATGCCAAAAACATTCAGTACTTC.

The chain is built from TRBV24-1 and TRBJ2-3, with 7 bases matching TRBD2. CDR3 length equals 15 residues. After removal of 4 bases from V and 3 bases from J, the junction contained 6 bases not matched to a gene. Germline V lookup: CDR1 KGHDR, CDR2 SFDVKD. The CDR3 is CATSDPGRGTDTQYF. The CDR3 DNA reads TGTGCCACCAGTGACCCAGGGAGGGGAACAGATACGCAGTATTTT.

This clonotype showed up many times. The V and J genes are TRBV20-1 and TRBJ2-5; 7 bases align to TRBD2. CDR1 is DFQATT, CDR2 SNEGSKA, per germline (reference sequence). The CDR3 contains 14 residues. The V gene end was trimmed by 3 bases and the J gene end by 2 bases; junction bases not matched to a gene: 6. As DNA, the CDR3 is TGCAGTGCTAGTAGGGAGGGGCCACAAGAGACCCAGTACTTC. Protein product: CSASREGPQETQYF.

In this sample, this clonotype turned up a few times. The junction departs from germline at one end; a sequencing error may be responsible. The chain employs TRBV20-1 and TRBJ2-3; TRBD2 matches 11 bases. The CDR3 loop spans 16 amino acids. CDR1 is DFQATT, CDR2 SNEGSKA, per germline (reference sequence). The CDR3 reads CCARDASGRFTDTQYF. The CDR3 DNA follows: TGCTGTGCTAGAGATGCTAGCGGGAGGTTCACAGATACGCAGTATTTT.

The chain uses TRBV19 and TRBJ2-2; D is possibly TRBD2 (5 bases). With 7 bases removed from V and 0 bases from J, the gap between germline ends came to 9 bases. This CDR3 is 14 amino acids long. Germline V gene lookup returns CDR1 LNHDA and CDR2 SQIVND (reference sequence). The CDR3 bases are TGTGCCAGTATTGAGCGGCCGAACACCGGGGAGCTGTTTTTT. This translates into CASIERPNTGELFF.

This clonotype was counted between two and nine times. The chain has TRBV29-1 and TRBJ1-3; D gene unclear. V was shortened by 4 bases and J by 7 bases, with 11 bases between the two germline ends. From germline, CDR1 is SQVTM and CDR2 ANQGSEA. This CDR3 spans 12 amino acids. Here the CDR3 DNA reads TGCAGCGTTGTTTCCGGGTCTAACACCATATATTTT. It codes for CSVVSGSNTIYF. Combining the CDR3 with reference TRBV29-1 and TRBJ1-3 gives the whole variable domain SAVISQKPSRDICQRGTSLTIQCQVDSQVTMMFWYRQQPGQSLTLIATANQGSEATYESGFVIDKFPISRPNLTFSTLTVSNMSPEDSSIYLCSVVSGSNTIYFGEGSWLTVV.

The chain is built from TRBV28 and TRBJ2-2; D remains ambiguous. Per the germline V gene, CDR1 is MDHEN and CDR2 is SYDVKM. V lost 5 bases and J lost 5, with 6 bases in between. This CDR3 contains 12 residues. Here the CDR3 reads CASSTPTGELFF. DNA for the CDR3: TGTGCCAGCAGTACCCCAACCGGGGAGCTGTTTTTT.

This clonotype appeared a few times. The DNA of the CDR3 is TGTGCCAGCAGTACACGCGGGACTAGCGGGAGGGCCAGATACAATGAGCAGTTCTTC. Translated, it gives CASSTRGTSGRARYNEQFF. The chain uses TRBV6-4 and TRBJ2-1; 16 positions match TRBD2. The length of the CDR3 is 19 residues. Germline V CDR1 and CDR2: MRHNA, SNTAGT. With 5 bases clipped from V and 4 bases from J, the junction kept 11 bases outside the gene matches.

This clonotype has just a few counts. The chain carries TRBV3-1 and TRBJ2-3; D may be TRBD1 (6 bases). This CDR3 spans 15 amino acids. CDR1 and CDR2 from the germline V gene are LGHDT and YNNKEL (reference sequence). The ends were cut back, 6 bases at V and 5 bases at J, with 18 bases in the middle. The CDR3 DNA reads TGTGCCAGCAGTCTTAATGCAGGGGCTCAAGATACGCAGTATTTT. It yields the protein CASSLNAGAQDTQYF.

The table lists this clonotype with many counts. The chain recombines TRBV10-3 with TRBJ2-1; perhaps TRBD2 as D (6 bases). The CDR3 is made up of 14 amino acids. Per the germline V gene, CDR1 is ENHRY and CDR2 is SYGVKD. V lost 0 bases, J lost 4 bases, and 7 bases lay in between. In DNA, the CDR3 is TGTGCCATCAGTGAGTCTAGCGGTTACAATGAGCAGTTCTTC. Its translation: CAISESSGYNEQFF.

A few counts support this clonotype. The J gene is TRBJ2-3, the V gene TRBV5-4; 14 positions match TRBD2. The CDR3 consists of 21 residues. The germline CDR1 and CDR2 sequences are SGHNT and YYREEE (reference sequence). The J segment lost 4 bases and the V segment lost 0 bases, leaving 16 bases of the junction unmatched. The CDR3 bases are TGTGCCAGCAGCTTGGGCTTTGGGACTAGCGGGAGAGGCCGGGGGGCAGATACGCAGTATTTT. It yields the protein CASSLGFGTSGRGRGADTQYF.

This clonotype was detected ten times or more. The chain employs TRBV7-2 and TRBJ1-2; D unresolved. This CDR3 comprises 14 residues. Trimming stripped 5 bases from V and 4 bases from J, with 14 bases between. Per germline, CDR1 SGHTA and CDR2 FQGNSA. The CDR3 here is CASSPGRSVYGYTF. CDR3 nucleotides: TGTGCCAGCAGCCCCGGGAGGTCTGTCTATGGCTACACCTTC.

The sample holds a few counts of this clonotype. The V and J genes are TRBV18 and TRBJ2-5, with 7 bases fitting TRBD2. The germline V gene encodes CDR1 KGHSH and CDR2 LQKENI. V was clipped by 2 bases and J by 5 bases; unmatched bases: 14. This CDR3 has 17 residues. The CDR3 protein is CASSPGSLAALRETQYF. DNA of the CDR3: TGTGCCAGCTCACCAGGGTCCCTAGCGGCTCTGAGGGAGACCCAGTACTTC.

This clonotype turned up a few times. J is TRBJ2-7 and V is TRBV23-1; D is perhaps TRBD1 or TRBD2 (6 bases each). TRBV23-1 is marked as an open reading frame, function uncertain. Trimming pared 2 bases from V and 3 bases from J, leaving 11 bases between. This CDR3 contains 14 residues. The CDR3 bases are TGCGCCAGCAGTCAAACCAGGGGAGGCTACGAGCAGTACTTC. Protein product: CASSQTRGGYEQYF.

J is TRBJ2-1 and V is TRBV12-3 or TRBV12-4, with 7 bases matching TRBD2. The CDR3 sequence is 15 residues long. Trimming removed 2 bases from V and 7 bases from J; junction bases left unmatched: 8. The CDR3 sequence: CASSLSSGAGNEQFF. CDR3 bases: TGTGCCAGCAGTTTATCCAGCGGGGCGGGGAATGAGCAGTTCTTC.

This clonotype was observed a few times. The chain joins TRBV10-3 to TRBJ2-6; 12 positions match TRBD1. The CDR3 totals 16 residues. Germline CDR1 reads ENHRY; CDR2 reads SYGVKD. Losses at the gene ends were 6 bases for V and 0 bases for J; bases not matched to a gene: 0. The CDR3 bases are TGTGCCATCAGGGGACAGGGGGCCTCTGGGGCCAACGTCCTGACTTTC. Protein: CAIRGQGASGANVLTF.